This T cell receptor (beta chain) was observed in a study of T cells in Graves' hyperthyroidism and ophthalmopathy (dated by TCRdb to between 2018 and 2021). Some background on the complete study: Peripheral blood was sampled at the time of initial diagnosis, prior to any treatment. According to the paper, TCR Vbeta CDR3 sequencing was carried out on more than 120 peripheral blood samples, which came from fewer than 50 ophthalmopathy, around 75 hyperthyroidism and roughly 17 progressor patients. Once sampling was done, hyperthyroidism patients were given methimazole at a starting dose of 30 mg daily, whereas ophthalmopathy patients were given high-dose intravenous methylprednisolone. In addition, the study compared T-cell repertoires in thyroid tissue and in blood from five to seven Graves' hyperthyroidism patients. TCR V-J signatures able to tell the groups apart were searched for in a discovery cohort of 90 to 100 patients, of whom roughly 42 had Graves' ophthalmopathy and about 60 had stable Graves' hyperthyroidism. The approximately 90 discovery patients were divided at random into training and test sets in a 7:3 ratio. Prospective prediction of ophthalmopathy was tested in an independent validation cohort of 18 to 20 hyperthyroidism patients and 17 patients who later progressed to ophthalmopathy. Here is what the overall study found, with its caveats: Most expanded thyroid clonotypes (frequency above 0.001) were also found in blood, which suggests that blood repertoires may mirror thyroid immune responses. A 13 V-J signature model separated ophthalmopathy from stable hyperthyroidism, with around 88% sensitivity and about 81% specificity in cross-validation and 80%/75% in testing. In validation, the model predicted progression to ophthalmopathy a median of about 5.9 months before onset, with 65% to 71% sensitivity and just under 75% specificity. No statistical method was used to set the sample size in advance, and investigators knew the group allocation.

V and J lose 4 bases and 3 bases, and a span of 1 base separates them. Spanning cysteine to phenylalanine, the CDR3 consists of 12 amino acids. Kept here is only the CDR3 DNA, which spans 36 bases and is read in frame from base 1. The germline V gene (reference sequence) provides CDR1 LGHDT and CDR2 YNNKEL. Ten or more counts support this clonotype. This receptor's antigen is unknown. The record has no base qualities; no much larger clone is one base away. TCR beta CDR3 regions were amplified from RNA transcripts. The TCR CDR3 was subjected to a first round of RT-PCR using the HTBI primer set and the Qiagen OneStep RT-PCR kit. A second multiplex PCR round built the libraries, followed by size selection and purification. The libraries were sequenced on an Illumina HiSeq2000 using paired-end 100 bp reads. The study's own analysis went as follows. SOAPnuke was used to process the raw data, with reads discarded if the reads contained adapters or uncalled bases, had a mean Phred below 15, or lacked an exact constant-primer or identifier match. High-quality paired reads were merged using COPE v1.2.5, and each unique nucleotide sequence was defined as a clonotype. MiTCR v1.1 was used to align the clonotypes against IMGT TRBV, TRBD and TRBJ reference segments. The analysis was restricted to V-J combinations with a frequency above 0.0001, which together covered 99% to 99.2% of the repertoires. The TCS score was defined as F50 (clonal expansion) divided by E x V (chaos), with BLOSUM62-based TCRdist calculated between CDR3 peptides within each V-J. Welch's t-statistics and random forest reduced 500 to 550 V-J features to 10 to 15, which were used in a naive Bayes classifier (R e1071). TCRdb reran the public reads through fastp at Q25 and MiXCR, keeping productive beta chains. Each CDR3 protein appears once, grouped with its most common genes and DNA. The authors' filters were not applied to this entry. In this sample the table shows hundreds of thousands of distinct CDR3 sequences, 18% of which occur a single time. The top ten hold 15% to 20% of the sample.

The hyperthyroidism patients were between 18 and 65 years old and newly diagnosed, with a disease duration of less than 2 months. Patients with uncontrolled infections, other autoimmune diseases, pregnancy or lactation were excluded. Diagnoses relied on clinical symptoms, serum thyroxine and TRAb, thyroid ultrasound and orbital computed tomography. For progressor patients, blood was drawn at the first diagnosis of hyperthyroidism, before any ophthalmopathy symptoms had appeared. PBMCs were separated from approximately 9.9 ml of fresh peripheral blood using Ficoll-Paque density gradient centrifugation. Progressor patients were defined as those initially diagnosed with Graves' hyperthyroidism in whom ophthalmopathy developed during follow-up. Total RNA was extracted using Trizol reagent, and RNA quality was assessed on an Agilent 2100 Bioanalyzer.

The specimen sequenced was blood. This sequence uses TRBV3-1 and TRBJ2-6, with the D gene too uncertain to name. The source is a woman between 45 and 65 years old with Graves' hyperthyroidism that later progressed to Graves' ophthalmopathy. The DNA is TGTGCCAGCAGCCTTGGGGCCAACGTCCTGACTTTC. Its coded protein is CASSLGANVLTF.